Detailed here is one TCR beta chain. The antigen is not known. 13 Jbeta primers and 60 Vbeta primers were used for the PCR. Only in-frame clones appear in the TCRdb table, and some are missing; sequencing was by immunoSEQ multiplex PCR. The sample shows around 130,000 clones, roughly 82% of them seen only once. These data come from a study of cytomegalovirus exposure and HLA in healthy donors. The CDR3 is made up of 14 amino acids. The germline V and J ends were trimmed by 4 bases and 0 bases, with 8 bases remaining between them. Study results and caveats: After further analysis at a later stage, under 20,000 TCR beta sequences were associated with HLA alleles at 0.05 false discovery rate. In most subjects, TCR beta sequences reportedly gave accurate predictions of HLA-A and HLA-B alleles. Beyond CMV serostatus, there was no information to go on about immune exposure. There were some 150 TCR beta chains listed as cytomegalovirus-associated.

This receptor was obtained from a woman in her thirties or forties in good health and CMV-seropositive. The rearrangement uses TRBV5-3 and TRBJ1-3, with unresolved D. TRBV5-3 is treated as an ORF (open reading frame) with a function not yet certain. The source material was PBMCs. The CDR3 DNA follows: TGTGCCAGAAGCCCGGAGTACTCTGGAAACACCATATATTTT. This translates into CARSPEYSGNTIYF.